This T cell receptor beta chain was observed in a study of CD8 T cells in ankylosing spondylitis. Notes on this clonotype: Its antigen is not known. The junction departs from the called germline gene at one end, perhaps through a read error.

Quantitative 5'-RACE with molecular barcodes generated TCR beta libraries. Using its own MiXCR run on the 5' RACE reads, TCRdb lists one record per CDR3 protein. The sample records a few hundred thousand distinct CDR3 sequences, more than 15% being singletons. Germline CDR1 is MNHEY and CDR2 is SMNVEV (reference sequence). CDR3 length: 14 residues. Study results and limitations: It appeared that ankylosing spondylitis blood was characterized by a TCR beta motif of about 8 highly homologous variants. Reported data indicate significant enrichment of disease-linked clones within matched ankylosing spondylitis synovial fluid. Past research had described some motif variants in reactive arthritis synovial fluid and blood. Disease-linked clones bore a CD8+ phenotype, appearing relatively rarely in peripheral blood.

The sequenced sample was blood, either unsorted or a sorted T cell fraction (not recorded which). The sequence came from a male donor with ankylosing spondylitis. J is TRBJ2-7 and V is TRBV27, with 8 bases matching TRBD2. Here the CDR3 DNA reads TGTGCCAGCAGTTTAAGCGGGAGTTCCTACGAGGAGTACTTC. Translating it yields CASSLSGSSYEEYF.